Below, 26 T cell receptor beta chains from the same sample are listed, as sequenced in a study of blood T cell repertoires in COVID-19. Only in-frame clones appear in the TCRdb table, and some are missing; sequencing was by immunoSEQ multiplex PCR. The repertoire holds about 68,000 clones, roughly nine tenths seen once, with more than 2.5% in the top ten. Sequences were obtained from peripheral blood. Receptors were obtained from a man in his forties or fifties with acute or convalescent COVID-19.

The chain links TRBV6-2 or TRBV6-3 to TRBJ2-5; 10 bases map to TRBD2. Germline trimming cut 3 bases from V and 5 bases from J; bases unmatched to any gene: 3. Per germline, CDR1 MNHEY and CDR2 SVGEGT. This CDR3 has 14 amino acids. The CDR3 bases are TGTGCCAGCAGTTATACTAGCGGGGTGGAGACCCAGTACTTC. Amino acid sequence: CASSYTSGVETQYF.

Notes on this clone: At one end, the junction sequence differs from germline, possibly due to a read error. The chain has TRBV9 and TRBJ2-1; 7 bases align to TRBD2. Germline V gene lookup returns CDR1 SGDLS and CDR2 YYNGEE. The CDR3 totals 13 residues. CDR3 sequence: CASSGVVAGVKLF. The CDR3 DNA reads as TGTGCCAGCAGCGGTGTTGTGGCGGGAGTTAAGCTCTTC.

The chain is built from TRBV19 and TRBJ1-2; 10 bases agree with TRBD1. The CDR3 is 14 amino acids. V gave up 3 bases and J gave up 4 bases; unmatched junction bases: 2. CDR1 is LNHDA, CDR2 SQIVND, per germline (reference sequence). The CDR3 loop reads CASSMRQGAYGYTF. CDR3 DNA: TGTGCCAGTAGTATGCGACAGGGGGCCTATGGCTACACCTTC.

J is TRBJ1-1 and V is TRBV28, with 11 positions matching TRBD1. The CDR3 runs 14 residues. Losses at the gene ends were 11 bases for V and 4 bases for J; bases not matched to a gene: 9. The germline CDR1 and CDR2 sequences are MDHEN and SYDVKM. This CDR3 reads CAVPPGQGGTEAFF. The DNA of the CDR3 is TGTGCCGTACCGCCGGGACAGGGGGGCACTGAAGCTTTCTTT.

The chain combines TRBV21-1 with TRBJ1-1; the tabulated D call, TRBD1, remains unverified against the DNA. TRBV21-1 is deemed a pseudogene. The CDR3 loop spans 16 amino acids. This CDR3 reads CASSKEGRGDRGQAFF. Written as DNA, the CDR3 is TGTGCCAGCAGCAAAGAAGGCAGGGGGGACAGAGGCCAAGCTTTCTTT.

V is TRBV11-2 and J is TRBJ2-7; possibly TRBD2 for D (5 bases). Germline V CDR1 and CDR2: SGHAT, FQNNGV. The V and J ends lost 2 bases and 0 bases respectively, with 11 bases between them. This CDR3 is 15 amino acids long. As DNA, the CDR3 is TGTGCCAGCAGCTTACCCGGGGTGCCCTCCTACGAGCAGTACGTC. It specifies CASSLPGVPSYEQYV.

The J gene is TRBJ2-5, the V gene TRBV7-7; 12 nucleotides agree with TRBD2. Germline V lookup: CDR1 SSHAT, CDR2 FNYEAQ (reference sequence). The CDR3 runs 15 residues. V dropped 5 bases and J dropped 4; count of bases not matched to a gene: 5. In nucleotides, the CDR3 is TGTGCCAGCAGCATGAAGGGACTAGCGGGAGAGACCCAGTACTTC. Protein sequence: CASSMKGLAGETQYF.

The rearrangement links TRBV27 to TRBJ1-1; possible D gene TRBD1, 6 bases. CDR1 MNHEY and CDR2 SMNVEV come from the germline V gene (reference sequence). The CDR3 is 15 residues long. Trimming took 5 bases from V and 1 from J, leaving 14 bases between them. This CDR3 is CASSESGHPNTEAFF. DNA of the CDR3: TGTGCCAGCAGTGAATCGGGACACCCGAACACTGAAGCTTTCTTT.

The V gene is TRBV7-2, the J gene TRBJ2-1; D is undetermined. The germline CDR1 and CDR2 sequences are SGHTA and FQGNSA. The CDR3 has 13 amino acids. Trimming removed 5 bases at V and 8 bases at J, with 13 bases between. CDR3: CASSPRSAHEQFF. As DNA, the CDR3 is TGTGCCAGCAGCCCGCGTTCCGCCCATGAGCAGTTCTTC.

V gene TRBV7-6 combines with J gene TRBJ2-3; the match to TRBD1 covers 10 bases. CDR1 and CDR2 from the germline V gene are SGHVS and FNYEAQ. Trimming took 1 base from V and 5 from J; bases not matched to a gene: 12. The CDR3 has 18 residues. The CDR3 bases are TGTGCCAGCAGCTTAGTTTTTGCCGGACAGGGGGGGAAAGATACGCAGTATTTT. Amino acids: CASSLVFAGQGGKDTQYF.

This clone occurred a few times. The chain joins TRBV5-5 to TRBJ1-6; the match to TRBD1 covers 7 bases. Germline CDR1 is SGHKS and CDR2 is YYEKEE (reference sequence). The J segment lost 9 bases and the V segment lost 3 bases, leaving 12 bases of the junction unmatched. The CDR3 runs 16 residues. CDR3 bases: TGTGCCAGCAGCTGGGGCCGGGACAGAGATAGTTCACCCCTCCACTTT. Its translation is CASSWGRDRDSSPLHF.

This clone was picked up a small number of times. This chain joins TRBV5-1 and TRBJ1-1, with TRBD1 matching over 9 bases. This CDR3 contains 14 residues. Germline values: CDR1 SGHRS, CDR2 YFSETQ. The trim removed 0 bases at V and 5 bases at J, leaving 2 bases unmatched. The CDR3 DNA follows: TGCGCCAGCAGCTTGGTAGGACAGGGGACTGAAGCTTTCTTT. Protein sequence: CASSLVGQGTEAFF.

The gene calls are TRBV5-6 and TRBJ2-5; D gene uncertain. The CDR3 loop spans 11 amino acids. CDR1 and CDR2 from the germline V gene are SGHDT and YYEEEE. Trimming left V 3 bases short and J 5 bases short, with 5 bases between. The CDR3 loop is CASSSGETQYF. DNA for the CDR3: TGTGCCAGCAGCTCGGGTGAGACCCAGTACTTC.

This chain's CDR3 is CAISESGRGFEQYV. In DNA, the CDR3 is TGTGCCATCAGTGAGTCGGGGAGGGGGTTCGAGCAGTACGTC. V gene TRBV10-3 combines with J gene TRBJ2-7; the D gene is possibly TRBD2 (7 bases). CDR3 length equals 14 residues. V lost 0 bases and J lost 6, with 12 bases in between. Germline-derived CDR1 and CDR2 are ENHRY and SYGVKD.

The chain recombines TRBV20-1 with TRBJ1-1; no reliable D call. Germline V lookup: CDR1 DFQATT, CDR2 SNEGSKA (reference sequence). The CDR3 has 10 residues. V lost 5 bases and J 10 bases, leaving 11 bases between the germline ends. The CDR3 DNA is TGCAGTGCTCGGAGGGAGGGAGCTTTCTTT. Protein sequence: CSARREGAFF.

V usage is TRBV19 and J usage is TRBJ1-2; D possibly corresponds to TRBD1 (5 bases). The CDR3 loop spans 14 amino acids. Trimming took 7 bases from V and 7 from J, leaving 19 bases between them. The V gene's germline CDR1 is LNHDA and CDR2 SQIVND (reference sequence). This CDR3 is CASNTGLGRVGYTF. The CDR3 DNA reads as TGTGCCAGTAATACGGGACTGGGGCGCGTTGGCTACACCTTC.

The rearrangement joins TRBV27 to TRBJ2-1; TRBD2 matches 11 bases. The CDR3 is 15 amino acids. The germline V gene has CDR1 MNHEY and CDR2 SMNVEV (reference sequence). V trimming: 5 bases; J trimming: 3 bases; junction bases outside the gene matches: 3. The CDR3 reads CASSRGTSGYNEQFF. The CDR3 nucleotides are TGTGCCAGCAGTCGCGGGACTAGCGGCTACAATGAGCAGTTCTTC.

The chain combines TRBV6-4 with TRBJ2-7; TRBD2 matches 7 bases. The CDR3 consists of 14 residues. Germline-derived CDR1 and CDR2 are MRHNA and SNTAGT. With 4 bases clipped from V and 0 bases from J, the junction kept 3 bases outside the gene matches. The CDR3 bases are TGTGCCAGCAGTGTCGAGCGGGACTCCTACGAGCAGTACTTC. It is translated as CASSVERDSYEQYF.

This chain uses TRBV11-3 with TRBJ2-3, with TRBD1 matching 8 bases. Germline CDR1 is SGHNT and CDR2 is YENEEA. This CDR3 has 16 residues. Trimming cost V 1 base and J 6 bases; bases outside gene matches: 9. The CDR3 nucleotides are TGTGCCAGCAGCTTAGGGGGACAGGCACCCCCGGATACGCAGTATTTT. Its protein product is CASSLGGQAPPDTQYF.

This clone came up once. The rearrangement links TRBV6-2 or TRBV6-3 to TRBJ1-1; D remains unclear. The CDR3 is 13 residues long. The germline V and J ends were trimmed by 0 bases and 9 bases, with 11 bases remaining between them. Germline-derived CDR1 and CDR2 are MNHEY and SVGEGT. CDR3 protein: CASSYSDTTKAFF. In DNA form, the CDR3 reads TGTGCCAGCAGTTACTCGGATACAACTAAAGCTTTCTTT.

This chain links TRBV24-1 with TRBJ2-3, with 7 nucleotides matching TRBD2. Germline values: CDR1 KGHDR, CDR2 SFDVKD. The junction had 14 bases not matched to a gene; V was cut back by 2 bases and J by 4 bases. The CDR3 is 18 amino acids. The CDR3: CATSDSLQAGFGSDTQYF. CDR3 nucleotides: TGTGCCACCAGTGATTCCCTCCAAGCGGGATTTGGGTCAGATACGCAGTATTTT.

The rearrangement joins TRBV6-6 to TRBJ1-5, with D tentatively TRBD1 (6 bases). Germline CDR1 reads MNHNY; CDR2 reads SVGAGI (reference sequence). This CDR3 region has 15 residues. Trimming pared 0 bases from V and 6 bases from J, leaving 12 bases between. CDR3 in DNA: TGTGCCAGCAGTTACTCGGGAGGGGGTGGTCAGCCCCAGCATTTT. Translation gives CASSYSGGGGQPQHF.

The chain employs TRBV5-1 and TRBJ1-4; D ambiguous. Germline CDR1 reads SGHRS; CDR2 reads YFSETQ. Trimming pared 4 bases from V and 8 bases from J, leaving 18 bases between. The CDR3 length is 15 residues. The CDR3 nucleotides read TGCGCCAGCAGCCGCGGGGAGACGCTTCGGGAAAAACTGTTTTTT. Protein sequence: CASSRGETLREKLFF.

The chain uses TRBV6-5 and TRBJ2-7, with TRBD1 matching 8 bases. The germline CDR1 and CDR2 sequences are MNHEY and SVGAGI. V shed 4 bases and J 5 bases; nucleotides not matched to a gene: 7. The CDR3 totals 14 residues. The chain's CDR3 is CASSLDREVHEQYF. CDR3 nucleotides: TGTGCCAGCAGTTTGGACAGGGAGGTCCACGAGCAGTACTTC.

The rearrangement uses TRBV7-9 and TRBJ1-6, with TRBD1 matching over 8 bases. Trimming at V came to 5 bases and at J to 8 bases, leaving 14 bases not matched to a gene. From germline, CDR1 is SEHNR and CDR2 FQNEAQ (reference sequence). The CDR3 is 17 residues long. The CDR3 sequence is CASSTPARTGRDSPLHF. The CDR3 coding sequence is TGTGCCAGCAGCACCCCAGCCAGGACAGGGAGGGATTCACCCCTCCACTTT.

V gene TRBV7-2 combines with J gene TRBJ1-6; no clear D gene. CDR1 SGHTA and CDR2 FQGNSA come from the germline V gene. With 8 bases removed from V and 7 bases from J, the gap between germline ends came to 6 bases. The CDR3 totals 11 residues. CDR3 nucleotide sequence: TGTGCCAGCGGCCCAAATTCACCCCTCCACTTT. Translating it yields CASGPNSPLHF.